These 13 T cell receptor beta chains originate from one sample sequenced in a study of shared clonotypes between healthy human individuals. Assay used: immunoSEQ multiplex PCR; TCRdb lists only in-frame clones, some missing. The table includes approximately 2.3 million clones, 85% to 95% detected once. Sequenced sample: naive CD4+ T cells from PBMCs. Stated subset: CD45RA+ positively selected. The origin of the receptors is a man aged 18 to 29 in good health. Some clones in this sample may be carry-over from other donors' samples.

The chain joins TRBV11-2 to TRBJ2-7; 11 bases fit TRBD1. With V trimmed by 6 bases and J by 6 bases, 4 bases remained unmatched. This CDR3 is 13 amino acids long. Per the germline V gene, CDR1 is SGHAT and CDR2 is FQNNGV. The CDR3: CASRTGTGGEQYF. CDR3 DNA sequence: TGTGCCAGCAGGACCGGGACAGGGGGCGAGCAGTACTTC.

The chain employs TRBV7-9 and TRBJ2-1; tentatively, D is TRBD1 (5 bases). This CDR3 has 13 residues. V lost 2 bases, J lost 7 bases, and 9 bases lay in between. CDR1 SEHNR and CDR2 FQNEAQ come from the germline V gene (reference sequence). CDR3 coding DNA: TGTGCCAGCAGCTTATACGCAGGGAATGAGCAGTTCTTC. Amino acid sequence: CASSLYAGNEQFF.

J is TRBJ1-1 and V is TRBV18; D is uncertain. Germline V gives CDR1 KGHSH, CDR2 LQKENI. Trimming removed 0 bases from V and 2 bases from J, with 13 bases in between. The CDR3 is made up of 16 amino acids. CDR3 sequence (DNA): TGTGCCAGCTCACCACCGGGAGGGCGCGGTAACACTGAAGCTTTCTTT. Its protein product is CASSPPGGRGNTEAFF.

CDR3 DNA: TGTGCCTGGACCTCTGGACTAGCGGGAGAGGCGCAGTATTTT. It yields the protein CAWTSGLAGEAQYF. V and J are TRBV30 and TRBJ2-3; 13 bases agree with TRBD2. This CDR3 region has 14 residues. From germline, CDR1 is GTSNPN and CDR2 SVGIG (reference sequence). V lost 4 bases and J lost 10; bases outside the gene matches: 8.

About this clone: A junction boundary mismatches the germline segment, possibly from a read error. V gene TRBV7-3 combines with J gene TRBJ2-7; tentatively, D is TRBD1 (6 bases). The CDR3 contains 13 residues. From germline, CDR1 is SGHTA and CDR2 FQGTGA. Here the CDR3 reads CASSLTGYGEQYF. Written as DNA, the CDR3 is TGTGCCAGCAGCCTAACAGGGTACGGCGAGCAGTACTTC.

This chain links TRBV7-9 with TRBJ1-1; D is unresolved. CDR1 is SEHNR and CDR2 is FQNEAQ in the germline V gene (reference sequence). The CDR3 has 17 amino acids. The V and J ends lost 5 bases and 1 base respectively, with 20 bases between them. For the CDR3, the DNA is TGTGCCAGCAGCCCCAACCCGGGGAATGCTCAGAACACTGAAGCTTTCTTT. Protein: CASSPNPGNAQNTEAFF. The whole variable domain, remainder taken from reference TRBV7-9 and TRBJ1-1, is DTGVSQNPRHKITKRGQNVTFRCDPISEHNRLYWYRQTLGQGPEFLTYFQNEAQLEKSRLLSDRFSAERPKGSFSTLEIQRTEQGDSAMYLCASSPNPGNAQNTEAFFGQGTRLTVV.

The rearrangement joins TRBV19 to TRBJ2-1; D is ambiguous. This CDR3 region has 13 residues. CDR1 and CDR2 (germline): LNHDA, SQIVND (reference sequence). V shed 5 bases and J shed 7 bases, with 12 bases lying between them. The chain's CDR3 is CASSVPGSNEQFF. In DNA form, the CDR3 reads TGTGCCAGTAGTGTCCCTGGATCGAATGAGCAGTTCTTC.

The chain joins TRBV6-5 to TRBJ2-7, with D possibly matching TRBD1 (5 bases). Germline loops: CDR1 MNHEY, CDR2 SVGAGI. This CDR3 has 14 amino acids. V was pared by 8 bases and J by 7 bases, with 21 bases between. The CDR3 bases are TGTGCCAGCTCAAATACAGCAGGGTTGGGGGAGCAGTACTTC. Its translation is CASSNTAGLGEQYF.

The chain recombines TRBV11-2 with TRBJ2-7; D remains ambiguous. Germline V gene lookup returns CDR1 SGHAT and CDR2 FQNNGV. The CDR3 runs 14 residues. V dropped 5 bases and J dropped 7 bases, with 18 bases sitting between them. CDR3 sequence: CASSEQIPPSEQYF. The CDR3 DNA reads TGTGCCAGCAGCGAACAGATTCCTCCTAGTGAGCAGTACTTC.

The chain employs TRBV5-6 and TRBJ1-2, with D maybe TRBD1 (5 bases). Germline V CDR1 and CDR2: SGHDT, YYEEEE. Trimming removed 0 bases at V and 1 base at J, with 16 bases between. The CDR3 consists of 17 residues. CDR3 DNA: TGTGCCAGCAGCTTGGCCTATCGCCCAGGGCGTAACTATGGCTACACCTTC. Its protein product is CASSLAYRPGRNYGYTF.

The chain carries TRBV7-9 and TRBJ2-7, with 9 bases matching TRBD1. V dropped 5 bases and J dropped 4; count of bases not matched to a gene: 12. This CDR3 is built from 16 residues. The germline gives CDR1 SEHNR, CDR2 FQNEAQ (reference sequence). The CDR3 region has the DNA TGTGCCAGCAGCCCCGGGGGACAGGGAGGATTGTACGAGCAGTACTTC. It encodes CASSPGGQGGLYEQYF. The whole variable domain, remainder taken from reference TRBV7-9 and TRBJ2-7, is DTGVSQNPRHKITKRGQNVTFRCDPISEHNRLYWYRQTLGQGPEFLTYFQNEAQLEKSRLLSDRFSAERPKGSFSTLEIQRTEQGDSAMYLCASSPGGQGGLYEQYFGPGTRLTVT.

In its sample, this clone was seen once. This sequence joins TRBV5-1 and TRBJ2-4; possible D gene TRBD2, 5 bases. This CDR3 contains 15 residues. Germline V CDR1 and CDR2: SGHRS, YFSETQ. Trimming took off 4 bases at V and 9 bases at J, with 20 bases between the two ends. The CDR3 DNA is TGCGCCAGCAGCCAATCGACCCCGGGTGAGGGCATTCAGTACTTC. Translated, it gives CASSQSTPGEGIQYF.

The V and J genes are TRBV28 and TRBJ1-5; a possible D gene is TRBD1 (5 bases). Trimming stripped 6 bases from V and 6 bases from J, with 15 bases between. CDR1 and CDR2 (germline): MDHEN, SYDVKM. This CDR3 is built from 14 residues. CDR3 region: CASSGLTGGQPQHF. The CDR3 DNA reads TGTGCCAGCAGCGGTCTTACAGGTGGTCAGCCCCAGCATTTT.